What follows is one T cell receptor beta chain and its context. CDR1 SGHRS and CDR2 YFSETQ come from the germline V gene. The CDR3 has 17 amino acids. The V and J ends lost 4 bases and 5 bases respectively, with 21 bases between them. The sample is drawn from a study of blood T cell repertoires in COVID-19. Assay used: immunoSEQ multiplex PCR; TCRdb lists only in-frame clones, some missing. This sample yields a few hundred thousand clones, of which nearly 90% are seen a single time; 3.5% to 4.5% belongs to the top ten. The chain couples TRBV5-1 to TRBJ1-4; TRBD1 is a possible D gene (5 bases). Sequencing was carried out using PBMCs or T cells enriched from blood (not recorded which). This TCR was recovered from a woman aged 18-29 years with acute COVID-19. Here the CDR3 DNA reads TGCGCCAGCAGCCAGTCCATAATGGGGGGGAACAATGAAAAACTGTTTTTT. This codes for CASSQSIMGGNNEKLFF.